This TCR beta chain was sequenced in a study of blood T cell repertoires in COVID-19. Study as a whole: The cDNA or gDNA used as material had been derived from T cells, B-cell-depleted T cells, or PBMCs.

The ends were cut back, 2 bases at V and 1 base at J, with 11 bases in the middle. Germline CDR1 is MNHEY and CDR2 is SVGAGI. The CDR3 runs to 16 residues. Patients at the Seattle site were enrolled during active infection and followed longitudinally. In the original workflow: Amplification of reference gene primers was used by the study to estimate nucleated cell counts. TCRdb's table, derived via immunoSEQ multiplex PCR, lists solely in-frame clones and lacks some. V, J and clone size derive from that table, while D and trimming were established from the DNA sequence. The table lists under 350,000 clones, 80% to 95% of them singletons.

This sequence was found in a woman younger than 45 with COVID-19, enrolled during active disease. The V call is TRBV6-5, the J call TRBJ2-2; D is perhaps TRBD1 (5 bases). Sequenced: peripheral blood. The DNA for the CDR3 is TGTGCCAGCAGTTACGCTCTTACAGGGAACACCGGGGAGCTGTTTTTT. Translating gives CASSYALTGNTGELFF.